Below, 22 T cell receptor beta chains from the same sample are listed, as sequenced in a study of T cell repertoires in aging, cancer and after chemotherapy. The template was genomic DNA from peripheral blood, not RNA. Multiplex touch-down PCR with TRB-A/B primers amplified rearranged V-D-J TRB sequences. TCRdb reprocessed the multiplex PCR reads via MiXCR and lists one record per CDR3 protein. This table holds 9,000 or so distinct CDR3 sequences, just under 40% found once. Specimen: blood. These receptors all come from a human donor in good health.

This clonotype was found a few times. The CDR3 sequence: CASSTASGGGNEQFF. CDR3 in DNA: TGTGCCAGCAGTACAGCTAGCGGGGGGGGCAATGAGCAGTTCTTC. The V call is TRBV6-5, the J call TRBJ2-1, with 12 bases identical to TRBD2. V shed 5 bases and J 6 bases; nucleotides not matched to a gene: 5. The V gene's germline CDR1 is MNHEY and CDR2 SVGAGI. The CDR3 sequence is 15 residues long.

CDR3 sequence (DNA): TGTGCCAGCAGCTTAGTCGGCCCGGAAGATACGCAGTATTTT. It translates to CASSLVGPEDTQYF. The chain couples TRBV13 to TRBJ2-3; D is unresolved. CDR3 length: 14 amino acids. Trimming left V 1 base short and J 5 bases short, with 10 bases between. Per germline, CDR1 PRHDT and CDR2 FYEKMQ (reference sequence).

In its sample, this clonotype was seen a few times. The chain employs TRBV6-6 and TRBJ1-6; TRBD1 might be the D (5 bases). With 2 bases removed from V and 9 bases from J, the gap between germline ends came to 17 bases. Per the germline V gene, CDR1 is MNHNY and CDR2 is SVGAGI (reference sequence). This CDR3 is 16 amino acids long. As DNA, the CDR3 is TGTGCCAGCAGTTACCCCGCGAAAGTGGGGGGTTCACCCCTCCACTTT. As protein: CASSYPAKVGGSPLHF.

The chain recombines TRBV20-1 with TRBJ2-1; possible D gene TRBD2, 6 bases. The CDR3 spans 14 residues. In germline, CDR1 is DFQATT, CDR2 SNEGSKA (reference sequence). The V end was cut by 6 bases, the J end by 5 bases, with 17 bases between. The CDR3 coding sequence is TGCAGTGCCGAGGGGCTAGCGCTGAACAATGAGCAGTTCTTC. Translation gives CSAEGLALNNEQFF.

This clonotype was detected once. The rearrangement uses TRBV19 and TRBJ1-1; D possibly corresponds to TRBD1 (5 bases). The CDR3 spans 13 residues. The germline CDR1 and CDR2 sequences are LNHDA and SQIVND (reference sequence). V lost 7 bases, J lost 0 bases, and 9 bases lay in between. The CDR3 loop reads CASTRVLNTEAFF. The CDR3 bases are TGTGCCAGTACCAGGGTTTTGAACACTGAAGCTTTCTTT.

This clonotype appeared a single time. The rearrangement uses TRBV7-6 and TRBJ2-1, with 10 positions matching TRBD1. Trimming took 3 bases from V and 4 from J; bases not matched to a gene: 9. CDR1 is SGHVS and CDR2 is FNYEAQ in the germline V gene. The CDR3 sequence is 17 residues long. The CDR3 sequence: CASSLETGTGDYNEQFF. For the CDR3, the DNA is TGTGCCAGCAGCTTGGAAACCGGGACAGGGGATTACAATGAGCAGTTCTTC.

In this sample, this clonotype turned up a few times. The gene calls are TRBV20-1 and TRBJ1-1; 11 bases agree with TRBD1. The CDR3 totals 16 residues. The V and J ends lost 3 bases and 0 bases, in that order; junction bases with no gene match: 6. Germline CDR1 and CDR2: DFQATT and SNEGSKA (reference sequence). Here the CDR3 reads CSASRSGQGVNTEAFF. DNA of the CDR3: TGCAGTGCTAGCCGCTCGGGACAGGGGGTGAACACTGAAGCTTTCTTT.

By proportion, this clonotype is medium-sized. V gene TRBV11-3 combines with J gene TRBJ2-5, with 10 bases lining up with TRBD2. The V segment lost 3 bases and the J segment 4 bases; nucleotides outside the gene matches: 2. Germline CDR1 reads SGHNT; CDR2 reads YENEEA. The CDR3 is 14 residues long. The CDR3, as DNA: TGTGCCAGCAGCTTTGTAGCGGGAGGAGAGACCCAGTACTTC. Translated, it gives CASSFVAGGETQYF.

On this clonotype: This could be a read error, since a much larger clone is one nucleotide away. The V and J genes are TRBV29-1 and TRBJ2-3, with a tentative D call TRBD2 (5 bases). The germline V gene encodes CDR1 SQVTM and CDR2 ANQGSEA. This CDR3 has 11 amino acids. The CDR3 protein is CSVGLSDMQYF. The CDR3 DNA is TGCAGCGTTGGACTATCAGATATGCAGTATTTT.

With respect to this clonotype: An end of the junction differs from the germline gene, which may be a read error. The genes are TRBV7-2 and TRBJ1-5, with TRBD1 matching 8 bases. The CDR3 totals 14 residues. Germline V gene lookup returns CDR1 SGHTA and CDR2 FQGNSA. The CDR3 nucleotides read TGCGCCAGCAGCAACGGACAGGGTGGTCAGCCCCAGCATTTT. Amino acid sequence: CASSNGQGGQPQHF.

This clonotype was detected a few times. The V gene is TRBV6-5, the J gene TRBJ1-2, with TRBD1 identical over 7 bases. The V and J ends lost 4 bases and 4 bases, in that order; junction bases with no gene match: 3. The CDR3 length is 13 residues. The V gene's germline CDR1 is MNHEY and CDR2 SVGAGI. CDR3: CASSSTGSYGYTF. The CDR3 DNA reads as TGTGCCAGCAGTTCGACAGGGAGCTATGGCTACACCTTC.

The chain employs TRBV7-6 and TRBJ2-5; D call uncertain. Trimming took off 0 bases at V and 5 bases at J, with 13 bases between the two ends. The CDR3 consists of 15 residues. Germline loops: CDR1 SGHVS, CDR2 FNYEAQ. CDR3 sequence (DNA): TGTGCCAGCAGCTTAGCCTCGATGGGCTGGGAGACCCAGTACTTC. It encodes CASSLASMGWETQYF. Filled out from reference TRBV7-6 and TRBJ2-5, the complete variable domain reads GAGVSQSPRYKVTKRGQDVALRCDPISGHVSLYWYRQALGQGPEFLTYFNYEAQQDKSGLPNDRFSAERPEGSISTLTIQRTEQRDSAMYRCASSLASMGWETQYFGPGTRLLVL.

The gene calls are TRBV19 and TRBJ1-6; 10 nucleotides line up with TRBD1. The CDR3 is made up of 15 amino acids. From germline, CDR1 is LNHDA and CDR2 SQIVND (reference sequence). V lost 6 bases to trimming and J lost 8 bases; unmatched junction nucleotides: 7. CDR3 nucleotides: TGTGCCAGTAGACCGGACAGGGGGACCTATTCACCCCTCCACTTT. Residues: CASRPDRGTYSPLHF.

The V and J genes are TRBV13 and TRBJ2-1; 7 bases are a match to TRBD2. This CDR3 region has 15 residues. Germline trimming cut 4 bases from V and 5 bases from J; bases unmatched to any gene: 8. Germline CDR1 reads PRHDT; CDR2 reads FYEKMQ (reference sequence). The CDR3 sequence: CASSYRREGNNEQFF. The CDR3 DNA reads as TGTGCCAGCAGCTACCGCAGGGAGGGAAACAATGAGCAGTTCTTC.

DNA of the CDR3: TGTGCCAGCTCCTCACCAGGGGGAAGCTCCTACAATGAGCAGTTCTTC. This sequence encodes CASSSPGGSSYNEQFF. The chain is built from TRBV6-1 and TRBJ2-1; TRBD1 matches at 7 bases. The germline V gene has CDR1 MNHNS and CDR2 SASEGT. V lost 8 bases and J lost 0; bases outside the gene matches: 10. The CDR3 is made up of 16 amino acids.

V and J are TRBV15 and TRBJ2-5; TRBD1 aligns across 8 bases. CDR3 length: 15 amino acids. Germline lookup yields CDR1 LNHNV and CDR2 YYDKDF (reference sequence). Trimming cost V 2 bases and J 4 bases; bases outside gene matches: 6. The CDR3 DNA is TGTGCCACCAGCAGACAGGGGGCAGGCGGAGAGACCCAGTACTTC. Translation gives CATSRQGAGGETQYF.

V usage is TRBV19 and J usage is TRBJ1-4; no clear D gene. The CDR3 contains 13 residues. With 6 bases removed from V and 4 bases from J, the gap between germline ends came to 9 bases. Germline CDR1 and CDR2: LNHDA and SQIVND (reference sequence). Here the CDR3 reads CASRRGRNEKLFF. In DNA, the CDR3 is TGTGCCAGTAGAAGAGGCCGTAATGAAAAACTGTTTTTT.

The chain is built from TRBV6-4 and TRBJ1-2, with D possibly matching TRBD1 (5 bases). CDR3 length equals 14 residues. Germline CDR1 and CDR2: MRHNA and SNTAGT. Trimming stripped 2 bases from V and 6 bases from J, with 13 bases between. DNA of the CDR3: TGTGCCAGCAGTGACAGTCAGGGTGTCCATGGCTACACCTTC. Translation gives CASSDSQGVHGYTF.

The V call is TRBV18, the J call TRBJ2-2, with D maybe TRBD2 (6 bases). V dropped 6 bases and J dropped 7 bases, with 12 bases sitting between them. This CDR3 comprises 13 residues. CDR1 and CDR2 from the germline V gene are KGHSH and LQKENI. This CDR3 reads CASSGAGSGELFF. CDR3 sequence (DNA): TGTGCCAGCTCCGGAGCGGGTAGCGGGGAGCTGTTTTTT.

The rearrangement joins TRBV13 to TRBJ2-2; the match to TRBD2 covers 9 bases. There are 15 residues in the CDR3. Looked up from germline, CDR1 is PRHDT and CDR2 is FYEKMQ (reference sequence). V trimming: 6 bases; J trimming: 6 bases; junction bases outside the gene matches: 8. CDR3 sequence reads: CASSTGGRVAGELFF. The CDR3 DNA follows: TGTGCCAGCAGTACGGGCGGGAGGGTTGCCGGGGAGCTGTTTTTT.

This clonotype occurred a few times. V is TRBV19 and J is TRBJ1-2; TRBD1 is a possible D gene (5 bases). Trimming took off 8 bases at V and 4 bases at J, with 17 bases between the two ends. CDR3 size: 14 residues. CDR1 and CDR2 (germline): LNHDA, SQIVND (reference sequence). The CDR3 here is CASGLVIGTYGYTF. CDR3 bases: TGTGCCAGTGGTCTGGTGATAGGGACCTATGGCTACACCTTC.

The J gene is TRBJ1-1, the V gene TRBV29-1; 7 bases agree with TRBD1. Germline V CDR1 and CDR2: SQVTM, ANQGSEA. CDR3 length: 13 residues. V lost 7 bases, J lost 1 base, and 6 bases stayed unmatched. CDR3 in DNA: TGCAGCGGCGACAGGGTGGGGAACACTGAAGCTTTCTTT. Amino acid sequence: CSGDRVGNTEAFF. The complete variable domain, with remaining parts taken from reference TRBV29-1 and TRBJ1-1, reads SAVISQKPSRDICQRGTSLTIQCQVDSQVTMMFWYRQQPGQSLTLIATANQGSEATYESGFVIDKFPISRPNLTFSTLTVSNMSPEDSSIYLCSGDRVGNTEAFFGQGTRLTVV.